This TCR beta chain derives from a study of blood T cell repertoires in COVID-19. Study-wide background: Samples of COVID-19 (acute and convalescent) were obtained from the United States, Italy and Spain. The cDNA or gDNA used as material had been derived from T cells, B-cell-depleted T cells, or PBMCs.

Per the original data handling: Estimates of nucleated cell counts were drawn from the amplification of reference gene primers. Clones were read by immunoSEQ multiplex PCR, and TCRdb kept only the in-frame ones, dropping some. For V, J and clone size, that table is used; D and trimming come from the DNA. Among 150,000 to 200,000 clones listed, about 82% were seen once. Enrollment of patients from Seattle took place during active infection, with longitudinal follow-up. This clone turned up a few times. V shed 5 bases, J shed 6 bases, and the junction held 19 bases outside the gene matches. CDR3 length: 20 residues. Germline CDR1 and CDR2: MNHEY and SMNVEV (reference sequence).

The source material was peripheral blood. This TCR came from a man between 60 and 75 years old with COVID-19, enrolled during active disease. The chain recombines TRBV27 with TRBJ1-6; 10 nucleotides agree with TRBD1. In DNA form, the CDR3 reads TGTGCCAGCAGTATCTCCCCCGGGACAGGGGTCAGGGCCCCTAATTCACCCCTCCACTTT. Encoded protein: CASSISPGTGVRAPNSPLHF.